A single sample gave rise to the 9 T cell receptor beta chains below, sequenced in a study of a mutant IDH1 vaccine in newly diagnosed glioma. The antigens for these receptors are not known. The time point: week 23, last vaccination. Alongside topical imiquimod, each dose of vaccine comprised 300 ug of mutant IDH1 20-mer peptide. Assay used: immunoSEQ multiplex PCR; TCRdb lists only in-frame clones, some missing. The table has 50,000 to 70,000 clones, over 70% seen once. This sample comprised PBMCs, obtained from a glioma patient whose treatment included an IDH1 peptide vaccine. The origin of the receptors is a middle-aged man with glioma.

This chain uses TRBV15 with TRBJ2-7; 8 positions agree with TRBD1. CDR3 length: 14 amino acids. The trim removed 0 bases at V and 6 bases at J, leaving 4 bases unmatched. Germline V gives CDR1 LNHNV, CDR2 YYDKDF (reference sequence). The CDR3: CATSRENRGTEQYF. CDR3 nucleotide sequence: TGTGCCACCAGCAGAGAAAACAGGGGGACCGAGCAGTACTTC.

The rearrangement uses TRBV7-3 and TRBJ1-4; TRBD1 is a possible D gene (5 bases). V was trimmed by 5 bases and J by 10 bases, leaving 32 bases between them. The CDR3 contains 19 residues. From germline, CDR1 is SGHTA and CDR2 FQGTGA. The CDR3, as DNA: TGTGCCAGCAGCGTTTCGCCAGGGCTTGTGGTTAGGTACGGTGTAAAACTGTTTTTT. It specifies CASSVSPGLVVRYGVKLFF.

The V gene is TRBV7-9, the J gene TRBJ1-1, with 8 positions matching TRBD1. Trimming cost V 5 bases and J 1 base; bases outside gene matches: 3. This CDR3 comprises 14 residues. Per the germline V gene, CDR1 is SEHNR and CDR2 is FQNEAQ (reference sequence). This CDR3 reads CASSDRGTNTEAFF. The CDR3 nucleotides are TGTGCCAGCAGCGACAGGGGTACGAACACTGAAGCTTTCTTT.

The chain recombines TRBV6-1 with TRBJ2-7; D is possibly TRBD2 (6 bases). With 8 bases removed from V and 6 bases from J, the gap between germline ends came to 20 bases. This CDR3 has 14 residues. Per the germline V gene, CDR1 is MNHNS and CDR2 is SASEGT. The CDR3 DNA reads as TGTGCCAGCCAGAAAGGGCGGGAAAATGCCGAGCAGTACTTC. Translated, it gives CASQKGRENAEQYF.

Concerning this clone itself: The junction departs from the called germline gene at one end, perhaps through a read error. The chain carries TRBV15 and TRBJ2-3, with D unresolved. CDR3 size: 15 residues. Germline V CDR1 and CDR2: LNHNV, YYDKDF (reference sequence). The CDR3 here is CATRRRLSSTDTQYF. Written as DNA, the CDR3 is TGTGCCACCCGCAGAAGACTTAGTAGCACAGATACGCAGTATTTT.

The gene calls are TRBV12-5 and TRBJ2-3, with 7 bases fitting TRBD1. Germline V gene lookup returns CDR1 LGHNT and CDR2 FRNRAP. The CDR3 extends over 15 amino acids. V shed 3 bases, J shed 2 bases, and the junction held 5 bases outside the gene matches. The CDR3 DNA reads TGTGCTAGTGGTTTCTGGACAGGTTCCACAGATACGCAGTATTTT. Its translation: CASGFWTGSTDTQYF. Full variable domain (remainder filled in from reference TRBV12-5 and TRBJ2-3): DARVTQTPRHKVTEMGQEVTMRCQPILGHNTVFWYRQTMMQGLELLAYFRNRAPLDDSGMPKDRFSAEMPDATLATLKIQPSEPRDSAVYFCASGFWTGSTDTQYFGPGTRLTVL.

This chain joins TRBV27 and TRBJ2-2; D is unclear. Germline values: CDR1 MNHEY, CDR2 SMNVEV (reference sequence). V lost 8 bases, J lost 4 bases, and 5 bases lay in between. The CDR3 is 11 amino acids. CDR3 coding DNA: TGTGCCAGCGCAGGCACCGGGGAGCTGTTTTTT. Protein sequence: CASAGTGELFF.

There are a few counts of this clone. The chain carries TRBV5-1 and TRBJ2-5; 9 bases are a match to TRBD1. Germline V gene sequence: CDR1 SGHRS, CDR2 YFSETQ. V lost 4 bases and J lost 5; bases outside the gene matches: 12. The length of the CDR3 is 16 residues. The DNA of the CDR3 is TGCGCCAGCAGCCGACAATGGCCTGACAGGGGGGAGACCCAGTACTTC. Amino acid sequence: CASSRQWPDRGETQYF.

The V call is TRBV28, the J call TRBJ2-6; the D is unclear. The CDR3 runs 14 residues. V lost 2 bases, J lost 1 base, and 3 bases lay in between. The germline CDR1 and CDR2 sequences are MDHEN and SYDVKM. The CDR3 DNA is TGTGCCAGCAGTTTACCATCTGGGGCCAACGTCCTGACTTTC. This encodes CASSLPSGANVLTF. Looking up the rest from reference TRBV28 and TRBJ2-6 gives the full variable domain: DVKVTQSSRYLVKRTGEKVFLECVQDMDHENMFWYRQDPGLGLRLIYFSYDVKMKEKGDIPEGYSVSREKKERFSLILESASTNQTSMYLCASSLPSGANVLTFGAGSRLTVL.